The clone carrying this T cell receptor (beta chain) came up once. The data stem from a study of blood T cell repertoires in COVID-19. Study at large: Collection of acute and convalescent COVID-19 samples took place in the United States, Italy and Spain.

V dropped 4 bases and J dropped 4; count of bases not matched to a gene: 3. The CDR3 is 13 residues long. Source study methods: Nucleated cell counts were estimated from reference gene primer amplification. This table comes from immunoSEQ multiplex PCR, and its TCRdb copy is limited to in-frame clones, with some not included. That table furnishes V, J and clone size, whereas the DNA furnished D and trimming. Here the sample spans 250,000 to 400,000 clones, about 91% being singletons. Enrolled during active infection, Seattle patients were then followed longitudinally. The chain employs TRBV12-3 or TRBV12-4 and TRBJ2-5; 7 bases match TRBD1. Sequencing used peripheral blood. The receptor's source is a woman in her twenties or thirties with COVID-19, enrolled during active disease. CDR3 in amino acids: CASSSTGRETQYF. DNA of the CDR3: TGTGCCAGCAGTTCGACAGGGCGAGAGACCCAGTACTTC.